This T cell receptor (beta chain) was captured by sequencing in a study of blood T cell repertoires in COVID-19. The V gene end was trimmed by 4 bases and the J gene end by 3 bases; junction bases not matched to a gene: 3. The CDR3 is 13 amino acids. Germline lookup yields CDR1 SGHRS and CDR2 YFSETQ. Authors' data handling: The assay estimated nucleated cells by amplifying reference gene primers. Method: immunoSEQ multiplex PCR; TCRdb's copy keeps in-frame clones and lacks some. That table furnishes V, J and clone size, whereas the DNA furnished D and trimming. There are 350,000 to 450,000 clones in the sample; roughly 85% occur only once, and 3.6% lies in the top ten.

This sequence originates from a woman aged 18-35 years with acute or convalescent COVID-19. This chain uses TRBV5-1 with TRBJ2-7; 8 nucleotides line up with TRBD2. Sequencing was done on a sample of peripheral blood. CDR3 DNA: TGCGCCAGCAGCCGGGGGACTAGCTACGAGCAGTACTTC. Its protein is CASSRGTSYEQYF.